This paragraph covers one T cell receptor beta chain sequence. What it binds is unknown. Trimming stripped 1 base from V and 4 bases from J, with 10 bases between. Germline lookup yields CDR1 MGHRA and CDR2 YSYEKL. This CDR3 is 14 amino acids long. The source of the sample is a study of long-term antiretroviral therapy in people with HIV. General study results and limits: Even long-term ART left TRB diversity below transplant donor controls, despite gains. Clones showing expansion before ART dominated the repertoire at all time points.

It was version v3.0 of the immunoSEQ assay that was run at survey level. Only in-frame clones appear in the TCRdb table, and some are missing; sequencing was by immunoSEQ multiplex PCR. Altogether some 22,000 clones are present, around 84% being singletons, with the ten largest covering approximately 4.6%. In the United States, treatment was given to all participants with HIV. The input for sequencing was unsorted PBMCs, taken 1.3 years after starting antiretroviral therapy. The rearrangement uses TRBV4-1 and TRBJ1-2; no clear D. This clonotype was sampled from a man between 60 and 75 years old with HIV. In nucleotides, the CDR3 is TGCGCCAGCAGCCAAGTGTCTTCTATCTATGGCTACACCTTC. This sequence encodes CASSQVSSIYGYTF.